Listed here are 15 T cell receptor beta chains from one sample, sequenced in a study of siplizumab effects on memory and regulatory T cells. TCRdb's table, derived via immunoSEQ multiplex PCR, lists solely in-frame clones and lacks some. Of over 10,000 clones in the sample, roughly half were seen once. Antigens of these TCRs are unknown. Cells from the mixed lymphocyte reaction underwent coculture for 6 days at 37 degrees C. Sequenced material: CFSE-low (dividing) CD8+ T cells sorted from an allogeneic mixed lymphocyte reaction. These receptors originate from a human donor in good health; the cells came from an allogeneic mixed lymphocyte reaction. Some clones in this sample may be carry-over from other donors' samples.

This chain connects TRBV19 to TRBJ2-7; 9 nucleotides match TRBD2. J was trimmed by 4 bases and V by 3 bases; bases with no gene match: 4. The length of the CDR3 is 14 residues. Germline CDR1 reads LNHDA; CDR2 reads SQIVND (reference sequence). The CDR3 protein is CASSIYSGSYEQYF. The DNA of the CDR3 is TGTGCCAGTAGTATCTATAGCGGGAGTTACGAGCAGTACTTC.

This clone was observed a few times. The chain couples TRBV4-1 to TRBJ2-1, with 8 positions matching TRBD2. V gave up 3 bases and J gave up 2 bases; unmatched junction bases: 9. The CDR3 contains 17 residues. CDR1 and CDR2 from the germline V gene are MGHRA and YSYEKL. The CDR3 DNA follows: TGCGCCAGCAGCCACTTACCTATGCGGGAGGCCTACAATGAGCAGTTCTTC. Translation gives CASSHLPMREAYNEQFF.

The V call is TRBV7-9, the J call TRBJ2-7; D gene uncertain. V was pared by 2 bases and J by 4 bases, with 24 bases between. The CDR3 runs 18 residues. Per germline, CDR1 SEHNR and CDR2 FQNEAQ (reference sequence). CDR3 loop: CASSLSSYETGSPYEQYF. DNA for the CDR3: TGTGCCAGCAGCTTAAGTTCCTATGAGACCGGGTCCCCGTACGAGCAGTACTTC.

The chain uses TRBV7-6 and TRBJ2-7, with TRBD2 matching over 10 bases. Germline V gives CDR1 SGHVS, CDR2 FNYEAQ. Losses at the gene ends were 3 bases for V and 2 bases for J; bases not matched to a gene: 1. The CDR3 has 14 residues. In DNA, the CDR3 is TGTGCCAGCAGCTTGCTAGCGGGGGCCTACGAGCAGTACTTC. Protein: CASSLLAGAYEQYF.

V is TRBV6-4 and J is TRBJ2-1; D remains ambiguous. V lost 7 bases to trimming and J lost 3 bases, with 10 bases between them. CDR1 and CDR2 (germline): MRHNA, SNTAGT. This CDR3 has 13 residues. CDR3 DNA: TGTGCCAGCAAACTCGACGGCTACAATGAGCAGTTCTTC. Protein product: CASKLDGYNEQFF.

The V gene is TRBV7-9, the J gene TRBJ2-7, with D tentatively TRBD1 or TRBD2 (5 bases each). V was shortened by 3 bases and J by 7 bases, with 19 bases between the two germline ends. CDR3 length: 15 amino acids. CDR1 SEHNR and CDR2 FQNEAQ come from the germline V gene (reference sequence). The CDR3 DNA reads as TGTGCCAGCAGCTTGATACAGGCCGGACTGGAAGAGCAGTACTTC. This encodes CASSLIQAGLEEQYF.

This clone was observed a single time. The genes are TRBV7-9 and TRBJ2-5, with 7 bases aligning to TRBD2. CDR1 and CDR2 (germline): SEHNR, FQNEAQ (reference sequence). The V and J ends lost 5 bases and 5 bases, in that order; junction bases with no gene match: 8. The CDR3 sequence is 14 residues long. The CDR3 region is CASSQERDRETQYF. The CDR3 coding sequence is TGTGCCAGCAGCCAAGAGCGGGATCGGGAGACCCAGTACTTC.

In this sample, this clone is medium-sized. The chain joins TRBV19 to TRBJ2-4; D is perhaps TRBD1 or TRBD2 (5 bases each). Germline CDR1 LNHDA, CDR2 SQIVND (reference sequence). The CDR3 consists of 15 residues. V was cut by 5 bases and J by 3 bases, with 14 bases left in between. CDR3 protein: CASSSDGDLKNIQYF. In DNA, the CDR3 is TGTGCCAGTAGTTCCGACGGGGACCTCAAAAACATTCAGTACTTC.

DNA for the CDR3: TGTGCCAGCAGTGAAGGACAGGGAGGGTATGGCTACACCTTC. It specifies CASSEGQGGYGYTF. The chain is built from TRBV2 and TRBJ1-2, with 7 bases matching TRBD1. The trim removed 1 base at V and 5 bases at J, leaving 4 bases unmatched. In germline, CDR1 is SNHLY, CDR2 FYNNEI. This CDR3 contains 14 residues.

This clone has only a few counts. The chain uses TRBV30 and TRBJ1-3; unclear D gene. This CDR3 has 12 amino acids. Trimming removed 2 bases from V and 3 bases from J, with 5 bases in between. Germline lookup yields CDR1 GTSNPN and CDR2 SVGIG (reference sequence). CDR3 in amino acids: CAWSSVGNTIYF. The CDR3 region has the DNA TGTGCCTGGAGTAGTGTTGGAAACACCATATATTTT. The full variable domain, its missing parts supplied by reference TRBV30 and TRBJ1-3, is SQTIHQWPATLVQPVGSPLSLECTVEGTSNPNLYWYRQAAGRGLQLLFYSVGIGQISSEVPQNLSASRPQDRQFILSSKKLLLSDSGFYLCAWSSVGNTIYFGEGSWLTVV.

V is TRBV27 and J is TRBJ1-1; the D gene is possibly TRBD1 (6 bases). CDR1 is MNHEY and CDR2 is SMNVEV in the germline V gene (reference sequence). This CDR3 spans 13 amino acids. Trimming took off 5 bases at V and 3 bases at J, with 10 bases between the two ends. As DNA, the CDR3 is TGTGCCAGCAGTGTACAGGGATACACTGAAGCTTTCTTT. It yields the protein CASSVQGYTEAFF.

By frequency in the sample, this clone is medium-sized. This chain joins TRBV7-2 and TRBJ1-5; D remains unclear. Trimming shortened V by 3 bases and J by 1 base, and 16 bases separated the two germline ends. The germline V gene encodes CDR1 SGHTA and CDR2 FQGNSA. The CDR3 is made up of 17 amino acids. CDR3: CASSLGYRDPSNQPQHF. The CDR3 DNA follows: TGTGCCAGCAGCTTGGGTTATAGGGATCCAAGCAATCAGCCCCAGCATTTT.

This clone was counted a single time. This chain joins TRBV19 and TRBJ2-1; TRBD2 aligns across 8 bases. V shed 0 bases and J 6 bases; nucleotides not matched to a gene: 4. Germline CDR1 and CDR2: LNHDA and SQIVND (reference sequence). The CDR3 contains 15 residues. DNA for the CDR3: TGTGCCAGTAGTATAGACGGGGGGGCGCTCAATGAGCAGTTCTTC. It codes for CASSIDGGALNEQFF.

The chain joins TRBV25-1 to TRBJ1-1; no definite D call. V lost 8 bases and J 0 bases, leaving 13 bases between the germline ends. This CDR3 has 14 residues. CDR1 and CDR2 (germline): MGHDK, SYGVNS. The CDR3 bases are TGTGCCAGCTCTCCGACATCCATGAACACTGAAGCTTTCTTT. Translating it yields CASSPTSMNTEAFF.

The rearrangement uses TRBV29-1 and TRBJ2-2; a weak D match, TRBD1 (6 bases). The CDR3 is made up of 13 amino acids. The germline V gene encodes CDR1 SQVTM and CDR2 ANQGSEA. The ends were cut back, 8 bases at V and 2 bases at J, with 12 bases in the middle. The DNA for the CDR3 is TGCAGCTTTTGGACAGCCAACACCGGGGAGCTGTTTTTT. Its protein product is CSFWTANTGELFF.